The T cell receptor beta chain described here comes from a study of T cell responses to AZD1222 COVID-19 vaccine. The CDR3 length is 13 residues. Germline assignment: CDR1 MGHRA and CDR2 YSYEKL. The ends were cut back, 4 bases at V and 7 bases at J, with 13 bases in the middle. Profiling relied on immunoSEQ multiplex PCR, and the TCRdb table lists in-frame clones only, not all of them. This sample carries over 150,000 clones, roughly 91% of them seen once, and the ten largest clones take under 1.1%. J is TRBJ1-1 and V is TRBV4-1; unclear D gene. This receptor was taken from an adult who received the MenACWY meningococcal vaccine as a control. The sample was peripheral blood, taken 28 days after the second dose of the MenACWY control vaccine. The chain's CDR3 is CASSPEGYVEAFF. CDR3 nucleotide sequence: TGCGCCAGCAGCCCCGAAGGCTATGTTGAAGCTTTCTTT.